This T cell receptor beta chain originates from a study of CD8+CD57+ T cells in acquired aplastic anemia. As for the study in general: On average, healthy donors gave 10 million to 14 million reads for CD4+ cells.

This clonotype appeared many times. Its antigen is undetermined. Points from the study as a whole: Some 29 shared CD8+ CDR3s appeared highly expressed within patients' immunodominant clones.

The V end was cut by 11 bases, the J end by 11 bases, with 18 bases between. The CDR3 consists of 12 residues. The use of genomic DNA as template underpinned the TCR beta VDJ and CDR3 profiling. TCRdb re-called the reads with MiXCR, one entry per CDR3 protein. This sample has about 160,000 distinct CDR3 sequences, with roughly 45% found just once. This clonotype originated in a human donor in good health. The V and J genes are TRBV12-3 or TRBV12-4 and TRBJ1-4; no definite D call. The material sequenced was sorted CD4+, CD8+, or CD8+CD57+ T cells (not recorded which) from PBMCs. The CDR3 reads CACGPFYGKLFF. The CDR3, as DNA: TGTGCCTGCGGTCCATTTTATGGGAAACTGTTTTTT.